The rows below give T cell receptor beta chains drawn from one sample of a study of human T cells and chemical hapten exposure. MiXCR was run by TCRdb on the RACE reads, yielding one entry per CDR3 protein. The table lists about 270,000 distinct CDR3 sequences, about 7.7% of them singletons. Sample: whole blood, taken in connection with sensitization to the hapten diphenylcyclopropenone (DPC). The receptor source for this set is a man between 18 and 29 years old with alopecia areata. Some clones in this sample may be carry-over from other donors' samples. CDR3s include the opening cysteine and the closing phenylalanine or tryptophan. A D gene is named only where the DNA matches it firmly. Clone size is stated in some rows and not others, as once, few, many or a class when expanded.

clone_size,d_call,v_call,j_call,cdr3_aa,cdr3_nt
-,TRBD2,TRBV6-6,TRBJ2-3,CASRAGTTPTDTQYF,TGTGCCAGCAGGGCCGGGACTACCCCCACAGATACGCAGTATTTT
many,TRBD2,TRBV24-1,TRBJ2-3,CATSDSRAGGRTDTQYF,TGTGCCACCAGTGACTCACGAGCGGGGGGCCGCACAGATACGCAGTATTTT
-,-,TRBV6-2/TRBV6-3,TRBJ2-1,CASSYDSSYNEQFF,TGTGCCAGCAGTTACGACAGCTCCTACAATGAGCAGTTCTTC
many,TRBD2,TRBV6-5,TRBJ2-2,CASSQPWGGNTGELFF,TGTGCCAGCAGTCAACCCTGGGGGGGGAACACCGGGGAGCTGTTTTTT
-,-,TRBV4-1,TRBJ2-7,CASSQDPASVRSYEQYF,TGCGCCAGCAGCCAAGACCCCGCCAGCGTACGTAGCTACGAGCAGTACTTC
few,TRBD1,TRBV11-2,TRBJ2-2,CASSLEDRVAGELFF,TGTGCCAGCAGCTTAGAGGACAGGGTAGCCGGGGAGCTGTTTTTT
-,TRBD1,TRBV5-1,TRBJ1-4,CASSLDRATEKLFF,TGCGCCAGCAGCCTTGACAGGGCGACTGAAAAACTGTTTTTT
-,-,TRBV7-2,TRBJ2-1,CASSLTEGSYNEQFF,TGTGCCAGCAGCTTAACGGAGGGCTCCTACAATGAGCAGTTCTTC
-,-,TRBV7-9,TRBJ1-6,CASSRWSPLHF,TGTGCCAGCAGCAGGTGGTCACCCCTCCACTTT
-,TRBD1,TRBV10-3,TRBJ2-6,CAISGTGSSGANVLTF,TGTGCCATCAGCGGGACAGGCAGCTCTGGGGCCAACGTCCTGACTTTC
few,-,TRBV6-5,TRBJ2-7,CASSYSRAGGEQYF,TGTGCCAGCAGTTACTCGAGGGCTGGGGGCGAGCAGTACTTC
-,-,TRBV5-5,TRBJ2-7,CASREGPIYERYF,TGTGCCAGCAGAGAAGGACCAATCTACGAGCGGTACTTC
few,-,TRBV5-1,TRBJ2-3,CASSLELAGSDTQYF,TGCGCCAGCAGCTTGGAGCTAGCTGGCTCAGATACGCAGTATTTT
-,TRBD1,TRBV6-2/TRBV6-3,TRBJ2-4,CASSLRGTGGAEVAKNIQYF,TGTGCCAGCAGCCTACGCGGGACAGGGGGCGCTGAGGTAGCCAAAAACATTCAGTACTTC
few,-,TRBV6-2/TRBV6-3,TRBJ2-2,CASSYPARGGTGELFF,TGTGCCAGCAGTTACCCGGCCAGGGGAGGAACCGGGGAGCTGTTTTTT
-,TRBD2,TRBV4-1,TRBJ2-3,CASSKSGASSTDTQYF,TGCGCCAGCAGCAAGAGCGGGGCTTCTAGCACAGATACGCAGTATTTT
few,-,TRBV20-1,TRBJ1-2,CSVSNSDRANYGYTF,TGCAGTGTCTCCAACTCGGACAGAGCTAACTATGGCTACACCTTC
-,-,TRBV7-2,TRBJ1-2,CASSLLLGSYGYTF,TGTGCCAGCAGCTTATTACTGGGGAGCTATGGCTACACCTTC
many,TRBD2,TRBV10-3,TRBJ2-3,CAISDPSLAGGLDTQYF,TGTGCCATCAGTGACCCCTCTCTAGCGGGGGGGCTTGATACGCAGTATTTT
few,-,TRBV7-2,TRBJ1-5,CASSPYREGYIGNQPQHF,TGTGCCAGCAGCCCCTACAGGGAGGGGTATATTGGCAATCAGCCCCAGCATTTT
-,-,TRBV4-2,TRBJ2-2,CASSQTPGEAGRNTGELFF,TGTGCCAGCAGCCAAACCCCTGGGGAGGCAGGTCGGAACACCGGGGAGCTGTTTTTT
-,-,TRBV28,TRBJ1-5,CASSLMPGGGARNQPQHF,TGTGCCAGCAGTTTAATGCCCGGAGGGGGGGCCCGCAATCAGCCCCAGCATTTT
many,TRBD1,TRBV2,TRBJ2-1,CASSEAFLRDRYNEQFF,TGTGCCAGCAGTGAAGCGTTCCTCCGGGACAGGTACAATGAGCAGTTCTTC
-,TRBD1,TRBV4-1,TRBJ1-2,CASRKPGTANYGYTF,TGCGCCAGCAGGAAACCCGGGACAGCTAACTATGGCTACACCTTC
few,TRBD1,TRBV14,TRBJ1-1,CASSQDHRGSFTEAFF,TGTGCCAGCAGCCAAGATCACAGGGGGAGTTTCACTGAAGCTTTCTTT
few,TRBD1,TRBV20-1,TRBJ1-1,CSARDPGTGGLGTEAFF,TGCAGTGCTAGAGATCCCGGGACAGGGGGCTTAGGGACTGAAGCTTTCTTT
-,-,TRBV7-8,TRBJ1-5,CAGSLSRGPNQPQHF,TGTGCCGGCAGCTTAAGTCGAGGGCCAAATCAGCCCCAGCATTTT
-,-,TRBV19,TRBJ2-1,CASSPLPSGNHEQFF,TGTGCCAGTAGTCCCCTGCCGTCAGGGAACCATGAGCAGTTCTTC
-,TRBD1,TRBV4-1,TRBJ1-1,CASSMGVGTDFNTEAFF,TGCGCCAGCAGCATGGGAGTCGGGACAGACTTCAACACTGAAGCTTTCTTT
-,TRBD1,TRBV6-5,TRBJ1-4,CASSGRGRWEKLFF,TGTGCCAGCAGCGGCAGGGGGCGCTGGGAAAAACTGTTTTTT
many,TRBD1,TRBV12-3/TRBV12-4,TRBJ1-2,CASTETGRPYGYTF,TGTGCCAGCACGGAGACAGGGAGGCCCTATGGCTACACCTTC
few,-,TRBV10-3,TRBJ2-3,CAIRGGVTTDTQYF,TGTGCCATCAGAGGAGGGGTCACCACAGATACGCAGTATTTT